This T cell receptor beta chain was identified in a study of cytomegalovirus exposure and HLA in healthy donors. General observations from the study: Accurate prediction of most subjects' HLA-A and HLA-B alleles from TCR beta sequences was reported. In vitro experiments confirmed that three CMV-associated chains were specific for CMV antigens. A later analysis linked a missense DCLRE1C variant to TCR beta V- and J-gene trimming.

Researchers ran the PCR with 60 Vbeta and 13 Jbeta primers. Method: immunoSEQ multiplex PCR; TCRdb's copy keeps in-frame clones and lacks some. The top ten clones hold about 2% of a sample with 150,000 to 200,000 clones, 70% to 90% of them seen once. Healthy individuals who donated bone marrow served as the donors. As concerns this clone: Its antigen remains unknown.

Sequenced material: PBMCs. The TCR sequence derives from a young man in good health and CMV-seropositive.

The CDR3 DNA reads as TGTGCCAGCAGCGCCGGGGGGGATAGCAATCAGCCCCAGCATTTT. This translates into CASSAGGDSNQPQHF. The rearrangement links TRBV11-3 to TRBJ1-5, with a possible D match to TRBD1 (5 bases). Germline V CDR1 and CDR2: SGHNT, YENEEA. The CDR3 extends over 15 amino acids. With 5 bases removed from V and 0 bases from J, the gap between germline ends came to 11 bases.